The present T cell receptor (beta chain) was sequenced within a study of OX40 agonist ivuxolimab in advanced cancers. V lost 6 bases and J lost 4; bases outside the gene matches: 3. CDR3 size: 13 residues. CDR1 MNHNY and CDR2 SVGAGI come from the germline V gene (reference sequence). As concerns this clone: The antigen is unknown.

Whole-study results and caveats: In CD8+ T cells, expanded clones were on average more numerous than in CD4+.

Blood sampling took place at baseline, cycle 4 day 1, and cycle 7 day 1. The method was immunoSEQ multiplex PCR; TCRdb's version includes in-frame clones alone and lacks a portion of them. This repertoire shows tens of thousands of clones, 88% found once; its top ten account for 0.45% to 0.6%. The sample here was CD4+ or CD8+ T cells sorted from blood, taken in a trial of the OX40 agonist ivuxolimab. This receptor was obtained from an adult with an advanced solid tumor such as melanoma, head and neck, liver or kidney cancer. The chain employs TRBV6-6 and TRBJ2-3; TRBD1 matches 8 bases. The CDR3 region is CASRETGADTQYF. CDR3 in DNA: TGTGCCAGCAGAGAGACAGGGGCAGATACGCAGTATTTT.